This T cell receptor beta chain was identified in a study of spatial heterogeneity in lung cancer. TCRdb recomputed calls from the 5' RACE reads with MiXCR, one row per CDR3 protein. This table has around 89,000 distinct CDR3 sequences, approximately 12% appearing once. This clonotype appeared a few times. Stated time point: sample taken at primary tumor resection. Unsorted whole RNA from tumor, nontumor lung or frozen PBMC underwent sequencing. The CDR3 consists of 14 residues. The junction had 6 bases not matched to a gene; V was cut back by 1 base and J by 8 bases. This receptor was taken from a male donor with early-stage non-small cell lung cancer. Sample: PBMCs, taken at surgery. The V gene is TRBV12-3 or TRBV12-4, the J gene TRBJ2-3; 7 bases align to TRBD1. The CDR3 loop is CASSLGQGVPTQYF. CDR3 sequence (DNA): TGTGCCAGCAGTTTAGGACAGGGAGTCCCTACGCAGTATTTT.